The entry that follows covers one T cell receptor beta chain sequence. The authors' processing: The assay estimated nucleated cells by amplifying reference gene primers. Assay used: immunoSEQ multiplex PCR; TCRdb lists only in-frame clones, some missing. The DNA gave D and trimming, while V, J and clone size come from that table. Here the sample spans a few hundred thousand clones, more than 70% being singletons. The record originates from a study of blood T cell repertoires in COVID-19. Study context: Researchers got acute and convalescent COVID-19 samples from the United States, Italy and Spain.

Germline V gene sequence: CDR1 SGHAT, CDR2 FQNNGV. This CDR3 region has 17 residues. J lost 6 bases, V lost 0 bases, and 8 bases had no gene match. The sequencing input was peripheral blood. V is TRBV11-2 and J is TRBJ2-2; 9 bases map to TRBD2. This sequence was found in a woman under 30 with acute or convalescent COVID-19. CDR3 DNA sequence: TGTGCCAGCAGCTTAGAAAGTCTAGCGGGAATTGCCGGGGAGCTGTTTTTT. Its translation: CASSLESLAGIAGELFF.